This entry is about one T cell receptor beta chain. Its cognate antigen has yet to be identified. Qualities for individual bases were not recorded, and no much larger clone is one base off. This entry belongs to a study of blood T cell repertoires in COVID-19 (TCRdb year 2020). For context, the study as a whole: Samples from collaborators originated in the United States, Italy and Spain and spanned both the acute and convalescent phases of COVID-19. Where available, HLA class I and class II types were obtained from metadata supplied by the sample provider rather than from assay-based typing. The sample metadata nearly always contained a de-identified subject ID, COVID-19 status, age in years and sex. The repertoires were released in a freely available public database intended as a resource for research on the immune response to SARS-CoV-2. Samples were obtained from the ongoing ImmuneRACE study (first 160 participants) and from 1,254 subjects provided by 6 global collaborators. The material from the prospective study consisted of cDNA or gDNA derived from T cells, B-cell-depleted T cells, or PBMCs. The dataset comprised deeply sampled blood TCRbeta repertoires from subjects exposed to, actively infected with, or recovered from COVID-19. The full study reports these points: How much clinical and demographic metadata was included differed by source and by participant, and the metadata was provided uncurated.

At one collaborating source in Seattle, patients were enrolled during active infection and were followed longitudinally through the course of disease. Whole blood was collected in K2EDTA tubes by collaborating institutions according to the institutions' own protocols. Collaborator samples were shipped for TCRbeta analysis as frozen whole blood, isolated PBMCs, or DNA extracted from either sample type. TCRbeta CDR3 regions were amplified from genomic DNA using the immunoSEQ Assay, a bias-controlled multiplex PCR. As for how the authors treated the data: Nucleated cell counts per sample were estimated from amplification of reference gene primers within the assay. To quantify the absolute abundance of each unique TCRbeta CDR3 rearrangement, sequence reads were collapsed and filtered. For each sample, productive Simpson clonality was calculated as the square root of Simpson's diversity index across productive rearrangements. Not all clones reach the TCRdb copy of this immuneACCESS table, which keeps in-frame sequences only. Checked studies attribute under half of the gap to unresolved V genes and leave the rest unexplained. The V and J calls and the clone size are those of that table, but D and trimming were determined from the DNA. The sample records about 500,000 clones, roughly nine tenths of which are singletons. The top ten hold under 8.5% of the sample.

CDR1 and CDR2 (MDHEN, SYDVKM) derive from the germline V gene. Counted from cysteine to phenylalanine, this CDR3 has 12 amino acids. Left in the record is the CDR3 DNA by itself, 36 bases read in frame from the first base. V is shortened by 6 bases, J by 3 bases, and the region joining them spans 8 bases. The sequence derives from a woman aged 50 to 60 with COVID-19, enrolled during active disease. Sequenced sample: peripheral blood. The sequence joins TRBV28 to TRBJ1-2; the D segment could be TRBD1, given 5 matching bases. For the CDR3, the sequence is CASRGDYYGYTF. The DNA sequence is given as TGTGCCAGCAGGGGGGACTACTATGGCTACACCTTC.